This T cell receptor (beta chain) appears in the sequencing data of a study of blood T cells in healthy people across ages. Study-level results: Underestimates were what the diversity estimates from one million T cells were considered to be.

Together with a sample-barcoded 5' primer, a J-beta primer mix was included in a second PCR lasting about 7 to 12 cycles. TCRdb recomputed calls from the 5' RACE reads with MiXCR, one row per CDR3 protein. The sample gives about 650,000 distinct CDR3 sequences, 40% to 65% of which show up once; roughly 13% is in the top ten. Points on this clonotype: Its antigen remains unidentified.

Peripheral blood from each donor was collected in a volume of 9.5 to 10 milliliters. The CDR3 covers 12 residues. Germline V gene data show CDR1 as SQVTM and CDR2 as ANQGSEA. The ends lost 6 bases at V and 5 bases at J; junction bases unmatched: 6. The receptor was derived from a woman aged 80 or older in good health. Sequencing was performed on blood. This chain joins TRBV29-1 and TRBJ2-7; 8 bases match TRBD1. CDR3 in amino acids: CSVVGQGNEQYF. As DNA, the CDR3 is TGCAGCGTCGTCGGACAGGGTAACGAGCAGTACTTC.